What follows is one T cell receptor (beta chain) and its context. This specimen includes other DNA sequences encoding the same CDR3. Only in-frame clones appear in the TCRdb table, and some are missing; sequencing was by immunoSEQ multiplex PCR. The sample includes approximately 440,000 clones, 75% to 80% of them seen just once. These data are taken from a study of shared clonotypes between healthy human individuals. The trim removed 3 bases at V and 2 bases at J, leaving 4 bases unmatched. Per germline, CDR1 MGHRA and CDR2 YSYEKL. The CDR3 loop spans 15 amino acids. The specimen was PBMCs. The TCR sequence derives from a woman between 40 and 55 years old in good health. Some clones in this sample may be carry-over from other donors' samples. V usage is TRBV4-1 and J usage is TRBJ1-5, with 7 bases that match TRBD1. The CDR3 loop reads CASSHRDSRNQPQHF. The DNA of the CDR3 is TGCGCCAGCAGCCACCGGGACAGCCGCAATCAGCCCCAGCATTTT.